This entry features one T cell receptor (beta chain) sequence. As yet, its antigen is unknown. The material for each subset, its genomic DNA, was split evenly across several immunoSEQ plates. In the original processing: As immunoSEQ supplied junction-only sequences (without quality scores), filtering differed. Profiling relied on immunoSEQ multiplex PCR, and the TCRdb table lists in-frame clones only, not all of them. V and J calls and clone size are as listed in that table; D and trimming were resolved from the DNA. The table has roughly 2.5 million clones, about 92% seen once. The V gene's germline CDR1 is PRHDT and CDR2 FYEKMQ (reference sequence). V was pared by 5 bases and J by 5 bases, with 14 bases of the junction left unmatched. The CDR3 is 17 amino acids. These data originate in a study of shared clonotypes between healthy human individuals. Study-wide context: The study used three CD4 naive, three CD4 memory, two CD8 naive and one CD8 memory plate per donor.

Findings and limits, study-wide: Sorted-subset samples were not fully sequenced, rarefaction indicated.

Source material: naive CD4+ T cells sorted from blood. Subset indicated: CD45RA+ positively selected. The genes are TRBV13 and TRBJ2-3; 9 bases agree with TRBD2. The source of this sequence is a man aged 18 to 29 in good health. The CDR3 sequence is CASSPSEGASGEDTQYF. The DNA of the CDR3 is TGTGCCAGCAGCCCGTCGGAAGGGGCTAGCGGGGAAGATACGCAGTATTTT.